A selection of T cell receptor beta chains follows, all from one sample in a study of cytomegalovirus exposure and HLA in healthy donors. Produced via immunoSEQ multiplex PCR; TCRdb's table is partial and in-frame only. The sample holds around 99,000 clones, 65% to 90% seen once. The sequencing sample was made of PBMCs. The receptors originated from a woman in her twenties or thirties in good health and CMV-seronegative. The CDR3 runs from the conserved cysteine through the conserved F or W. Fields, in order: clone size, D gene, J gene, V gene, CDR3 protein, CDR3 DNA. A D gene is named only where the DNA matches it firmly. Rows may omit the clone size; those that give it use once, few, many or a size class.

size: -
D: -
J: TRBJ2-3
V: TRBV4-1
CDR3: CASSQVSGVAPDTQYF
DNA: TGCGCCAGCAGCCAAGTGTCGGGAGTGGCCCCAGATACGCAGTATTTT

size: few
D: -
J: TRBJ2-1
V: TRBV7-9
CDR3: CASGLGGKFGDFNEQFF
DNA: TGTGCCAGCGGCTTGGGGGGAAAGTTCGGGGATTTTAATGAGCAGTTCTTC

size: -
D: TRBD2
J: TRBJ2-1
V: TRBV9
CDR3: CASSQASSGRAYNEQFF
DNA: TGTGCCAGCAGCCAGGCTTCTAGCGGGAGGGCCTACAATGAGCAGTTCTTC

size: -
D: TRBD2
J: TRBJ2-1
V: TRBV10-3
CDR3: CAISRAGETYNEQFF
DNA: TGTGCCATCAGCCGAGCGGGAGAGACCTACAATGAGCAGTTCTTC

size: -
D: TRBD1
J: TRBJ1-1
V: TRBV19
CDR3: CASSIRDRVDTEAFF
DNA: TGTGCCAGTAGTATCCGGGACAGGGTTGACACTGAAGCTTTCTTT

size: once
D: -
J: TRBJ2-1
V: TRBV7-9
CDR3: CASSSWWTESVSMGNEQFF
DNA: TGTGCCAGCAGCTCCTGGTGGACAGAGTCAGTTTCTATGGGCAATGAGCAGTTCTTC

size: once
D: TRBD2
J: TRBJ2-2
V: TRBV4-3
CDR3: CASSQSSGRATGELFF
DNA: TGCGCCAGCAGCCAATCTAGCGGGAGAGCAACCGGGGAGCTGTTTTTT

size: -
D: TRBD2
J: TRBJ2-1
V: TRBV29-1
CDR3: CSAVSRFGSGNQYNEQFF
DNA: TGCAGCGCCGTGAGTCGTTTCGGTAGCGGGAATCAATACAATGAGCAGTTCTTC

size: few
D: -
J: TRBJ2-5
V: TRBV18
CDR3: CASSPSGRGETQYF
DNA: TGTGCCAGCTCACCATCCGGCCGAGGAGAGACCCAGTACTTC

size: -
D: TRBD1
J: TRBJ2-7
V: TRBV7-9
CDR3: CASSSLMTGTYEQYF
DNA: TGTGCCAGCAGCTCGCTAATGACAGGGACCTACGAGCAGTACTTC

size: -
D: -
J: TRBJ2-1
V: TRBV15
CDR3: CATSRDKSYNEQFF
DNA: TGTGCCACCAGCAGAGATAAGAGTTACAATGAGCAGTTCTTC

size: -
D: -
J: TRBJ2-5
V: TRBV11-3
CDR3: CASSLESQETQYF
DNA: TGTGCCAGCAGCTTAGAGTCTCAAGAGACCCAGTACTTC

size: -
D: -
J: TRBJ2-1
V: TRBV18
CDR3: CASSPLTLHNEQFF
DNA: TGTGCCAGCTCACCCCTTACCCTACACAATGAGCAGTTCTTC

size: few
D: -
J: TRBJ2-5
V: TRBV2
CDR3: CASRQGSGQETQYF
DNA: TGTGCCAGCAGGCAGGGGTCGGGCCAAGAGACCCAGTACTTC

size: -
D: -
J: TRBJ2-2
V: TRBV4-1
CDR3: CASSHPAGAAGELFF
DNA: TGCGCCAGCAGCCATCCGGCAGGGGCCGCCGGGGAGCTGTTTTTT

size: -
D: -
J: TRBJ1-5
V: TRBV27
CDR3: CASSLRSLTGSNQPQHF
DNA: TGTGCCAGCAGTTTAAGATCATTGACAGGTAGCAATCAGCCCCAGCATTTT

size: -
D: TRBD1
J: TRBJ1-4
V: TRBV5-3
CDR3: CARRVGQGLFATNEKLFF
DNA: TGTGCCAGAAGGGTGGGACAGGGGTTATTTGCAACTAATGAAAAACTGTTTTTT

size: -
D: -
J: TRBJ2-2
V: TRBV5-8
CDR3: CASSRTSNTGELFF
DNA: TGTGCCAGCAGCCGGACTTCGAACACCGGGGAGCTGTTTTTT

size: few
D: -
J: TRBJ1-1
V: TRBV7-6
CDR3: CASSSRVNTEAFF
DNA: TGTGCCAGCAGCTCGCGGGTGAACACTGAAGCTTTCTTT

size: -
D: -
J: TRBJ2-5
V: TRBV5-4
CDR3: CASSLEPSGETQYF
DNA: TGTGCCAGCAGCTTGGAGCCTTCCGGGGAGACCCAGTACTTC

size: -
D: TRBD1
J: TRBJ2-5
V: TRBV5-1
CDR3: CASSWGDRDQETQYF
DNA: TGCGCCAGCAGCTGGGGGGACAGGGACCAAGAGACCCAGTACTTC

size: -
D: -
J: TRBJ1-5
V: TRBV5-6
CDR3: CASSLGGWLSNQPQHF
DNA: TGTGCCAGCAGCTTGGGGGGCTGGTTAAGCAATCAGCCCCAGCATTTT

size: -
D: -
J: TRBJ1-4
V: TRBV20-1
CDR3: CSAVDREKLFF
DNA: TGCAGTGCGGTAGACAGGGAAAAACTGTTTTTT

size: -
D: -
J: TRBJ1-5
V: TRBV2
CDR3: CASLGGLSNQPQHF
DNA: TGTGCCAGCCTTGGGGGCTTGAGCAATCAGCCCCAGCATTTT

size: -
D: -
J: TRBJ1-1
V: TRBV6-4
CDR3: CASSAQGVGNTEAFF
DNA: TGTGCCAGCAGTGCACAGGGAGTCGGGAACACTGAAGCTTTCTTT

size: -
D: TRBD2
J: TRBJ2-3
V: TRBV7-9
CDR3: CSSSYETSLGTDTQYF
DNA: TGTTCCAGCAGCTATGAGACTAGCTTAGGTACAGATACGCAGTATTTT

size: -
D: -
J: TRBJ2-2
V: TRBV6-4
CDR3: CASSRLANTGELFF
DNA: TGTGCCAGCAGTAGACTAGCGAACACCGGGGAGCTGTTTTTT

size: -
D: -
J: TRBJ1-3
V: TRBV5-1
CDR3: CASSRHPTGLSGNTIYF
DNA: TGCGCCAGCAGCCGACACCCCACAGGGCTCTCTGGAAACACCATATATTTT

size: -
D: -
J: TRBJ2-7
V: TRBV9
CDR3: CASSVGGTLDEQYF
DNA: TGTGCCAGCAGCGTAGGTGGGACATTGGATGAGCAGTACTTC

size: once
D: -
J: TRBJ2-1
V: TRBV7-9
CDR3: CASSPFTGNNEQFF
DNA: TGTGCCAGCAGTCCTTTTACGGGGAACAATGAGCAGTTCTTC

size: -
D: TRBD2
J: TRBJ2-2
V: TRBV5-1
CDR3: CASSLWTSGRLTGELFF
DNA: TGCGCCAGCAGCTTATGGACTAGCGGGAGGTTGACCGGGGAGCTGTTTTTT

size: few
D: -
J: TRBJ2-7
V: TRBV6-1
CDR3: CASVLIGKSYEQYF
DNA: TGTGCCAGCGTCCTAATCGGGAAAAGTTACGAGCAGTACTTC

size: -
D: TRBD2
J: TRBJ2-1
V: TRBV27
CDR3: CASSPRTSAYSYNEQFF
DNA: TGTGCCAGCAGTCCAAGGACTAGCGCGTACTCCTACAATGAGCAGTTCTTC